Below are 30 T cell receptor beta chains sequenced from a single sample in a study of tumor-infiltrating lymphocytes in primary liver carcinoma. Unsorted whole blood yielded the blood RNA, and germline DNA was also extracted. The input was 500 ng total RNA; TCR beta cDNA was made from it with a constant-region primer. Amplification in three nested multiplex PCR rounds with slightly modified ARM-PCR gave rise to TCR beta libraries. The first two PCR rounds, approximately 10 cycles each, used TRBV1-TRBV30 forward primers and a C-beta reverse primer. TCRdb ran MiXCR on the multiplex PCR reads and lists one entry per CDR3 protein. The sample yields a few hundred thousand distinct CDR3 sequences, roughly 60% seen once. The sample comprised peripheral blood. The origin of the receptors is a woman aged 30 to 39 with primary liver carcinoma and hepatitis B virus infection.

Turning to this clonotype: A read error may produce the germline difference seen at one junction end. The chain uses TRBV6-6 and TRBJ2-4, with D possibly being TRBD2 (5 bases). The germline V gene has CDR1 MNHNY and CDR2 SVGAGI (reference sequence). CDR3 length equals 20 residues. The CDR3 region has the DNA TGTGCCTGCAGTTACTCTCCAGAGGGCGATGTGGTGTCGGCCAAAAACATTCAGTACTTC. Amino acids: CACSYSPEGDVVSAKNIQYF.

Of note for this clonotype: A read error may account for a junction end that differs from germline. This chain connects TRBV11-3 to TRBJ2-7; TRBD1 might be the D (6 bases). Germline values: CDR1 SGHNT, CDR2 YENEEA. The CDR3 length is 14 residues. This chain's CDR3 is CTSSPSQGGTEQYF. Written as DNA, the CDR3 is TGTACCAGCAGTCCATCCCAAGGGGGAACCGAGCAGTACTTC. Based on the CDR3 plus reference TRBV11-3 and TRBJ2-7, the full variable domain is EAGVVQSPRYKIIEKKQPVAFWCNPISGHNTLYWYLQNLGQGPELLIRYENEEAVDDSQLPKDRFSAERLKGVDSTLKIQPAELGDSAVYLCTSSPSQGGTEQYFGPGTRLTVT.

This clonotype came up once. The rearrangement uses TRBV11-3 and TRBJ2-7; 8 positions agree with TRBD1. This CDR3 contains 14 residues. Germline values: CDR1 SGHNT, CDR2 YENEEA. The CDR3 loop reads CASGPRTGRYEQYF. DNA for the CDR3: TGTGCTAGCGGCCCCCGGACAGGGAGATACGAGCAGTACTTC.

This clonotype was seen more than once but under ten times. This chain uses TRBV6-2 or TRBV6-3 with TRBJ2-6; D gene ambiguous. Germline values: CDR1 MNHEY, CDR2 SVGEGT. This CDR3 has 14 residues. With 4 bases removed from V and 4 bases from J, the gap between germline ends came to 8 bases. The CDR3 loop is CASSSRRGANVLTF. In DNA form, the CDR3 reads TGTGCCAGCAGTTCACGAAGGGGGGCCAACGTCCTGACTTTC.

About this clonotype itself: Compared with germline, one end of the junction differs, possibly owing to a read error. V usage is TRBV11-2 and J usage is TRBJ2-1; D is unresolved. Germline V lookup: CDR1 SGHAT, CDR2 FQNNGV. This CDR3 has 15 amino acids. The CDR3 bases are TGTGTCAGCAGCTTAGAGACGGGCTCCTACAATGAGCAGTTTTTC. Protein product: CVSSLETGSYNEQFF.

The chain couples TRBV13 to TRBJ2-1; maybe TRBD2 (5 bases). Trimming removed 4 bases from V and 4 bases from J, with 14 bases in between. CDR1 is PRHDT, CDR2 FYEKMQ, per germline (reference sequence). The CDR3 extends over 15 amino acids. CDR3: CASSSLSGIYNEQFF. The CDR3 DNA is TGTGCCAGCAGCTCACTATCGGGAATTTACAATGAGCAGTTCTTC.

A note on this clonotype: This is likely a read error, given that the CDR3 carries no conserved phenylalanine or tryptophan at its end. The chain employs TRBV11-2 and TRBJ2-7, with D perhaps matching TRBD1 (5 bases). The CDR3 extends over 12 amino acids. CDR1 SGHAT and CDR2 FQNNGV come from the germline V gene. CDR3 residues: CATSLQVYEQYS. The CDR3, as DNA: TGTGCCACCAGCTTACAGGTGTACGAGCAGTACTCC.

This clonotype was seen just once. The rearrangement joins TRBV5-6 to TRBJ2-1; D is perhaps TRBD1 (6 bases). The V end lost 3 bases, the J end lost 6 bases, and 13 bases lay between the germline ends. CDR3 length: 14 residues. Germline loops: CDR1 SGHDT, CDR2 YYEEEE. CDR3 in DNA: TGTGCCAGCAGCTCGGACAGTACTAGCAATGAGCAGTTCTTC. It encodes CASSSDSTSNEQFF.

This chain connects TRBV2 to TRBJ2-2, with D perhaps matching TRBD2 (6 bases). Between the trimmed V and J ends, which lost 3 bases and 1 base, there was a span of 12 bases. Germline assignment: CDR1 SNHLY and CDR2 FYNNEI. The CDR3 is made up of 16 amino acids. The chain's CDR3 is CASSEFKRVNTGELFF. CDR3 nucleotides: TGTGCCAGCAGTGAGTTCAAGCGGGTGAACACCGGGGAGCTGTTTTTT.

This clonotype was detected a few times. No conserved phenylalanine or tryptophan is present at the end of the CDR3, so a read error is the likely explanation. The chain links TRBV11-2 to TRBJ2-1, with D unclear. The CDR3 length is 12 residues. Germline assignment: CDR1 SGHAT and CDR2 FQNNGV. The CDR3 spells CASSLGSKEQFL. CDR3 nucleotide sequence: TGCGCCAGCAGCTTAGGAAGCAAGGAGCAGTTCCTC.

In regard to this clonotype: A junction end diverges from the germline sequence, so it may reflect a read error. The gene calls are TRBV11-2 and TRBJ2-5, with D unresolved. In germline, CDR1 is SGHAT, CDR2 FQNNGV. The CDR3 is made up of 12 amino acids. The CDR3 DNA reads TGCGCCAGCAGCTCTTCTTCGGAGACCCAGGACTTC. This sequence encodes CASSSSSETQDF.

This clonotype has a count of ten or more. V is TRBV5-6 and J is TRBJ2-1; 12 bases fit TRBD1. This CDR3 has 15 amino acids. The germline V gene encodes CDR1 SGHDT and CDR2 YYEEEE. With V trimmed by 2 bases and J by 8 bases, 5 bases remained unmatched. The CDR3 nucleotides are TGTGCCAGCAGCTTCCTCGGGACAGGGGGCGATGAGCAGTTCTTC. Amino acid sequence: CASSFLGTGGDEQFF.

This clonotype was observed a few times. This chain joins TRBV7-2 and TRBJ2-7; TRBD2 aligns across 7 bases. V trimming: 0 bases; J trimming: 2 bases; junction bases outside the gene matches: 4. CDR1 is SGHTA and CDR2 is FQGNSA in the germline V gene. This CDR3 region has 15 residues. The CDR3 region has the DNA TGTGCCAGCAGCTTAGCTAGCGGGCAAGCCTACGAGCAGTACTTC. Protein product: CASSLASGQAYEQYF.

V usage is TRBV12-3 or TRBV12-4 and J usage is TRBJ1-1; D gene ambiguous. V was cut by 5 bases and J by 2 bases, with 12 bases left in between. There are 14 residues in the CDR3. The CDR3 nucleotides are TGTGCCAGCAGTCAATTGAGGGATAACACTGAAGCTTTCTTT. The encoded protein is CASSQLRDNTEAFF.

With respect to this clonotype: Since a much larger clone is just one base distant, this may be a read error. J is TRBJ2-7 and V is TRBV4-2; a possible D gene is TRBD2 (5 bases). The CDR3 extends over 13 amino acids. CDR1 is LGHNA, CDR2 YNFKEQ, per germline. The CDR3 DNA reads TGTGCCAGCAGCCAAGTTAAACTAGACGCGCAGCACTTC. It translates to CASSQVKLDAQHF.

This clonotype has only one observation. A much larger clone sits a single nucleotide away, making a read error possible. This CDR3 is missing its conserved last phenylalanine or tryptophan, likely due to a read error. This rearrangement joins TRBV12-3 or TRBV12-4 to TRBJ2-1, with 9 bases identical to TRBD2. V shed 0 bases and J 8 bases; nucleotides not matched to a gene: 5. This CDR3 is 15 amino acids long. CDR3 bases: TGTGCCAGCAGTTTAGCTGCGGGAGGGGGCGATGAGCAGTTCATC. As protein: CASSLAAGGGDEQFI.

The chain recombines TRBV5-4 with TRBJ1-1, with D unresolved. Germline values: CDR1 SGHNT, CDR2 YYREEE (reference sequence). The CDR3 has 12 residues. Trimming took off 3 bases at V and 8 bases at J, with 11 bases between the two ends. CDR3 bases: TGTGCCAGCAGCTATAAGCAGCGGGAAGCTTTCTTT. It codes for CASSYKQREAFF.

For this clonotype: A single base separates this from a much larger clone, so it may be a read error. The V and J genes are TRBV4-2 and TRBJ2-6; 7 nucleotides line up with TRBD1. Germline CDR1 reads LGHNA; CDR2 reads YNFKEQ. The CDR3 consists of 15 residues. Written as DNA, the CDR3 is TGTGCCAACAGCCAAGAAGGGGGCCGACTCGACGTCCTGACTTTC. This codes for CANSQEGGRLDVLTF.

Note on this clonotype: This clone may be a read error of a much larger clone one base away. J is TRBJ1-3 and V is TRBV11-3; the D gene is possibly TRBD1 (5 bases). The length of the CDR3 is 13 residues. From germline, CDR1 is SGHNT and CDR2 YENEEA. V shed 4 bases and J shed 8 bases, with 12 bases lying between them. This CDR3 reads CASSSFREDTIYF. Here the CDR3 DNA reads TGTGCCAGCAGCTCCTTCAGGGAGGACACCATATATTTT.

This clonotype was observed a handful of times. V is TRBV28 and J is TRBJ1-2; D remains unclear. Germline CDR1 is MDHEN and CDR2 is SYDVKM. V lost 10 bases and J 6 bases, leaving 21 bases between the germline ends. CDR3 length equals 14 residues. CDR3 sequence: CAILAPPARDGYTF. The CDR3 DNA follows: TGTGCCATCCTAGCGCCTCCGGCCCGGGATGGCTACACCTTC.

This clonotype was seen only a few times. The V call is TRBV24-1, the J call TRBJ2-3, with 9 bases that match TRBD1. This CDR3 is 15 amino acids long. CDR1 KGHDR and CDR2 SFDVKD come from the germline V gene. The J segment lost 4 bases and the V segment lost 2 bases, leaving 3 bases of the junction unmatched. CDR3 DNA: TGTGCCACCAGTGATTCGGGACAGGGCCCAGATACGCAGTATTTT. Residues: CATSDSGQGPDTQYF.

The chain is built from TRBV6-6 and TRBJ2-3; TRBD2 might be the D (5 bases). V dropped 6 bases and J dropped 13 bases, with 14 bases sitting between them. This CDR3 has 11 residues. The V gene's germline CDR1 is MNHNY and CDR2 SVGAGI (reference sequence). The CDR3 sequence is CASSAEEREYF. In DNA, the CDR3 is TGTGCCAGCAGCGCCGAGGAGAGGGAGTATTTT.

A remark on this clonotype: The CDR3 does not close with the conserved phenylalanine or tryptophan, likely indicating a read error. This chain uses TRBV11-2 with TRBJ1-5; D is undetermined. Trimming left V 6 bases short and J 7 bases short, with 16 bases between. Germline loops: CDR1 SGHAT, CDR2 FQNNGV. The CDR3 loop spans 14 amino acids. CDR3 bases: TGTGCCAGCAGTCGGAGAGGGATGGGGCAGCCCCAGCATTCT. Amino acids: CASSRRGMGQPQHS.

A note on this clonotype: A read error may explain this, as a much larger clone is one base away. The chain joins TRBV28 to TRBJ2-1; 7 bases fit TRBD1. The CDR3 contains 15 residues. Trimming removed 5 bases from V and 6 bases from J; junction bases left unmatched: 10. Germline CDR1 and CDR2: MDHEN and SYDVKM. In DNA, the CDR3 is TGTGCCAGCAGTAGAAGACAGGGTCTATTCAATGAGCAGTTCTTC. Translating gives CASSRRQGLFNEQFF.

This clonotype was counted ten times or more. This chain joins TRBV11-2 and TRBJ2-3; TRBD2 matches at 12 bases. Looked up from germline, CDR1 is SGHAT and CDR2 is FQNNGV. This CDR3 spans 18 amino acids. Germline trimming cut 5 bases from V and 3 bases from J; bases unmatched to any gene: 12. CDR3: CASSNSQRLAGVTDTQYF. In nucleotides, the CDR3 is TGTGCCAGCAGCAACTCGCAGCGACTAGCGGGAGTTACAGATACGCAGTATTTT.

As for this clonotype: A clone one base away is much larger, so this may be a read error. This chain joins TRBV6-2 or TRBV6-3 and TRBJ2-1; 11 nucleotides match TRBD2. Germline lookup yields CDR1 MNHEY and CDR2 SVGEGT. The CDR3 sequence is 15 residues long. CDR3 DNA: TGTGGCAGCAGCCCGACTAGCGGGGTTAACAATGAGCAGTTCTTC. It codes for CGSSPTSGVNNEQFF.

The rearrangement uses TRBV12-3 or TRBV12-4 and TRBJ2-1; TRBD2 aligns across 7 bases. V lost 7 bases to trimming and J lost 9 bases; unmatched junction nucleotides: 15. This CDR3 contains 15 residues. The CDR3 protein is CASTLSGTNGVEQFF. In nucleotides, the CDR3 is TGTGCCAGCACCCTGTCCGGGACTAACGGAGTTGAGCAGTTCTTC.

This clonotype was counted between two and nine times. This chain links TRBV6-2 or TRBV6-3 with TRBJ1-1; unclear D gene. CDR3 size: 14 residues. Germline V gene sequence: CDR1 MNHEY, CDR2 SVGEGT. V lost 2 bases and J 5 bases, leaving 12 bases between the germline ends. The chain's CDR3 is CASSYANRGTEAFF. DNA of the CDR3: TGTGCCAGCAGTTACGCAAATCGGGGAACTGAAGCTTTCTTT.

As concerns this clonotype: Here the CDR3 omits its conserved ending phenylalanine or tryptophan, so a read error is the likely source. V gene TRBV11-1 combines with J gene TRBJ1-5; TRBD1 matches at 9 bases. This CDR3 is 15 amino acids long. Trimming cost V 7 bases and J 3 bases; bases outside gene matches: 7. Germline lookup yields CDR1 SGHAT and CDR2 FQDESV (reference sequence). The DNA for the CDR3 is TGTGCCAGCACCCCAGGGACAGGGAACAATCAGCCCCAGCATTCT. Amino acid sequence: CASTPGTGNNQPQHS.

Details on this clonotype: Germline and junction disagree at one end, which may indicate a read error. The CDR3 DNA follows: TGTGCCAGTAGCCCCTTTGGCGGGAGCTCCTACGACCAGTACTTC. It is translated as CASSPFGGSSYDQYF. The genes are TRBV11-2 and TRBJ2-7; 7 nucleotides align to TRBD2. Germline values: CDR1 SGHAT, CDR2 FQNNGV. The CDR3 is 15 amino acids.